This T cell receptor (beta chain) stems from a study of blood T cell repertoires in COVID-19. Study in general: Whether acute or convalescent, the COVID-19 samples came from the United States, Italy and Spain.

Clinical history as reported by participants underpinned cohort assignment. Two negative PCRs, clearance, or symptom resolution had been documented for recovered Cohort 3 donors. As handled by the study authors: Nucleated cell number was recorded as an estimate derived from reference gene primer amplification. Libraries were prepared by immunoSEQ multiplex PCR; TCRdb keeps only in-frame clonotypes and omits some of them. V and J calls and clone size are given by that table; D and trimming were obtained from the DNA. The sample has about 140,000 clones, around four fifths seen once. Germline V gene lookup returns CDR1 SGHRS and CDR2 YFSETQ. The J segment lost 5 bases and the V segment lost 2 bases, leaving 4 bases of the junction unmatched. CDR3 size: 15 residues.

The V and J genes are TRBV5-1 and TRBJ2-2, with 9 bases that match TRBD2. Source material: PBMCs or T cells enriched from blood (not recorded which). The receptor was isolated from a woman aged 35 to 49 who had recovered from COVID-19. The CDR3: CASSLAGGQTGELFF. The CDR3 DNA reads as TGCGCCAGCAGCTTAGCGGGAGGACAAACCGGGGAGCTGTTTTTT.